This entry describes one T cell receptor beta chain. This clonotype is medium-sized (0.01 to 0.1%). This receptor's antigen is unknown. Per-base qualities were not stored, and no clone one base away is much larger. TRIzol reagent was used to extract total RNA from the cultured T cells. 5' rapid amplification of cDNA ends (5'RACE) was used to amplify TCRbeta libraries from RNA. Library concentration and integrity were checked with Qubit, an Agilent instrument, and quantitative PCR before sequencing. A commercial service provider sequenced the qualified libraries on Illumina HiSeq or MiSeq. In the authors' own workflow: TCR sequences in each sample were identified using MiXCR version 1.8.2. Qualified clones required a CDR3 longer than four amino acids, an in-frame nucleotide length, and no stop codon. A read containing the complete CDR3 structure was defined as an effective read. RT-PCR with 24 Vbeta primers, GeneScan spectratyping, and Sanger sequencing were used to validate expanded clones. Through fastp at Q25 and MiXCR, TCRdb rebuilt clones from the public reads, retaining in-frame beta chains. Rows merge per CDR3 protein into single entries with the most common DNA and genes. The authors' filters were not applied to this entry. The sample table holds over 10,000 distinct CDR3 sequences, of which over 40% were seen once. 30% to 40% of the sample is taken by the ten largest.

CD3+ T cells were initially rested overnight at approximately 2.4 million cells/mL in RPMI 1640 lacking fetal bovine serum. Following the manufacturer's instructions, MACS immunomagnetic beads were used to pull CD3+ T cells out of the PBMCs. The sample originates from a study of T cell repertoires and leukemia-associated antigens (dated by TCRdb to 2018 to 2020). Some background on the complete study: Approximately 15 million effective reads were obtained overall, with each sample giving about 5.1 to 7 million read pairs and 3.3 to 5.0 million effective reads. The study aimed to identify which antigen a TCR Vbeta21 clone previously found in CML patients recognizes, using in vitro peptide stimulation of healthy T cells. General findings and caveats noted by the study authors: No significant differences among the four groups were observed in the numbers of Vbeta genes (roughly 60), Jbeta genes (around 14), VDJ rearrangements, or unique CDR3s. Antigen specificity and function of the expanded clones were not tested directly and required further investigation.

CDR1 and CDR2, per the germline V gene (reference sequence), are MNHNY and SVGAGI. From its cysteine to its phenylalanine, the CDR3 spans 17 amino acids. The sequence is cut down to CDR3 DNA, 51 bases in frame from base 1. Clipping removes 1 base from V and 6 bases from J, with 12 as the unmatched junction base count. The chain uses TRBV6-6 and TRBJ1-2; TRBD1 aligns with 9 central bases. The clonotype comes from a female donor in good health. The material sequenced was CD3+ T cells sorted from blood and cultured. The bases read TGTGCCAGCAGTTACTTCGGTGGGACAGGGACGAATGATGGCTACACCTTC. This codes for CASSYFGGTGTNDGYTF.